A selection of T cell receptor beta chains follows, all from one sample in a study of T cell clonotyping in hematopoietic cell transplantation. This table comes from immunoSEQ multiplex PCR, and its TCRdb copy is limited to in-frame clones, with some not included. The sample gives 15,000 or so clones, about 80% of which show up once; almost 6% is in the top ten. The source material was PBMCs, sampled 100 days after allogeneic stem cell transplant. Receptor source: a female patient in her forties who had an allogeneic stem cell transplant from a related donor, so T cells may come from the graft donor. Some clones in this sample may be carry-over from other donors' samples. Both conserved end residues are part of each CDR3. The order of the fields is J gene, V gene, clone size, D gene, CDR3 DNA, CDR3 protein. The D gene is left open where the match is weak. Clone size is given for some rows only: seen once, a few or many times, or a class if the clone is expanded.

TRBJ2-7	TRBV6-5	NA	NA	TGTGCCAGCAGTTACTCGGACGGAAAAGGCTACGAGCAGTACTTC	CASSYSDGKGYEQYF
TRBJ1-2	TRBV29-1	NA	TRBD1	TGCAGCGCGACAATCGGGGACAGTGTCGGAGGCTACACCTTC	CSATIGDSVGGYTF
TRBJ1-2	TRBV11-1	few	TRBD1	TGTGCCAGCAGCTCGCACAGGGGAGAAGGCTACACCTTC	CASSSHRGEGYTF
TRBJ2-2	TRBV6-6	NA	TRBD2	TGTGCCAGCAGCACAGGACTAGCGGAGGGGACCGGGGAGCTGTTTTTT	CASSTGLAEGTGELFF
TRBJ1-5	TRBV28	once	TRBD1	TGTGCCAGCGCACAGGGGAGGGGGTATCAGCCCCAGCATTTT	CASAQGRGYQPQHF
TRBJ2-2	TRBV5-6	NA	NA	TGTGCCAGCAGCTTGGGGTTGGGCCCCCCGGACCAAGAGCTGTTTTTT	CASSLGLGPPDQELFF
TRBJ1-1	TRBV4-1	NA	NA	TGCGCCAGCAGCCACACGCAGGCCCGTACCTTCACTGAAGCTTTCTTT	CASSHTQARTFTEAFF
TRBJ2-3	TRBV5-1	once	TRBD2	TGCGCCAGCAGCCCATGGACTAGCGGGACCCCAGATACGCAGTATTTT	CASSPWTSGTPDTQYF
TRBJ1-5	TRBV5-7	NA	NA	TGTGCCAGCAGCTTGAGCGGGGCGGATCAGCCCCAGCATTTT	CASSLSGADQPQHF
TRBJ2-1	TRBV6-5	NA	NA	TGTGCCAGCAGTTACGGGGGACCAACAAATGAGCAGTTCTTC	CASSYGGPTNEQFF
TRBJ1-5	TRBV4-2	NA	NA	TGTGCCAGCAGCCGAGAAAATCAGCCCCAGCATTTT	CASSRENQPQHF
TRBJ2-4	TRBV11-2	NA	NA	TGTGCCAGCAGCTTCAGCGAAAACATTCAGTACTTC	CASSFSENIQYF
TRBJ1-5	TRBV10-3	NA	NA	TGTGCCATCAGCCCCGGGGTCAGCGATCAGCCCCAGCATTTT	CAISPGVSDQPQHF
TRBJ1-5	TRBV5-4	NA	TRBD1	TGTGCCAGCAGCCGGGACAGGGCAGATCAGCCCCAGCATTTT	CASSRDRADQPQHF
TRBJ1-1	TRBV9	NA	NA	TGTGCCAGCAGCGTAGTAACACCCGAAGCTTTCTTT	CASSVVTPEAFF
TRBJ1-6	TRBV19	NA	NA	TGTGCCAGTAGTGCCCAACTTAAAACAAATTCACCCCTCCACTTT	CASSAQLKTNSPLHF
TRBJ1-1	TRBV5-4	NA	NA	TGTGCCAGCAGCTTGGTCCTTGTACGGGAAATCGAAGCTTTCTTT	CASSLVLVREIEAFF
TRBJ2-7	TRBV7-8	NA	NA	TGTGCCAGCAGCTTAGGGCCAGTTCCGGCATACGAGCAGTACTTC	CASSLGPVPAYEQYF
TRBJ2-3	TRBV7-9	once	NA	TGTGCCAGCAGCTTAGACGAACTTCTGGATACGCAGTATTTT	CASSLDELLDTQYF
TRBJ1-1	TRBV30	once	NA	TGTGCCTGGAGTGCCGGCACAAGCATGAACACTGAAGCTTTCTTT	CAWSAGTSMNTEAFF
TRBJ1-1	TRBV28	NA	NA	TGTGCCAGCAGTTTTGTCAACACTGAAGCTTTCTTT	CASSFVNTEAFF
TRBJ1-5	TRBV10-3	NA	TRBD1	TGTGCCATCAGTGAGTCCAGGGGGCTGGAGCCCCAGCATTTT	CAISESRGLEPQHF
TRBJ2-1	TRBV10-1	NA	TRBD1	TGCGCCAGCAGTGAGTTTACAGGGGGCATCGATGAGCAGTTCTTC	CASSEFTGGIDEQFF
TRBJ2-7	TRBV11-2	medium-sized	TRBD2	TGTGCCAGCAGCTTAGAGGCTAGCGGGAGCTACGAGCAGTACTTC	CASSLEASGSYEQYF
TRBJ2-2	TRBV9	NA	TRBD1	TGTGCCAGCAGCCGCGGACAGGGACGCACCGGGGAGCTGTTTTTT	CASSRGQGRTGELFF
TRBJ2-3	TRBV5-1	NA	TRBD2	TGCGCCAGCAGAGAGGTTAGCGGGGACAGCACAGATACGCAGTATTTT	CASREVSGDSTDTQYF
TRBJ2-7	TRBV11-1	NA	NA	TGTGCCAGCAGGGGCCTTCCGGGGGACGAGCAGTACTTC	CASRGLPGDEQYF
TRBJ2-3	TRBV29-1	NA	TRBD2	TGCAGCGTTGTAAGGGGACTAGCGGCAGATACGCAGTATTTT	CSVVRGLAADTQYF
TRBJ1-3	TRBV4-2	NA	NA	TGTGCCAGCAGCCAAAACGTACAGGCCTCTGGAAACACCATATATTTT	CASSQNVQASGNTIYF
TRBJ2-1	TRBV28	NA	NA	TGTGCCAGCACCCTGGGGCTGGGGGAGCAGTTCTTC	CASTLGLGEQFF
TRBJ2-5	TRBV2	NA	TRBD2	TGTGCCAGCACTCGTAGCGGGGGGGAGGAGACCCAGTACTTC	CASTRSGGEETQYF
TRBJ1-1	TRBV29-1	NA	NA	TGCAGCGTTGAGAAAGCGGGCACTGAAGCTTTCTTT	CSVEKAGTEAFF
TRBJ2-1	TRBV2	NA	NA	TGTGCCAGCACTGGGTACAATGAGCAGTTCTTC	CASTGYNEQFF
TRBJ2-4	TRBV25-1	once	NA	TGTGCCAGCAGTGACTACCGGACAGACCCCATTCAGTACTTC	CASSDYRTDPIQYF
TRBJ2-7	TRBV19	NA	NA	TGTGCCAGTAGTATAGATAGGCACCCAAACTACGAGCAGTACTTC	CASSIDRHPNYEQYF
TRBJ2-3	TRBV6-5	NA	NA	TGTGCCAGCAGCATCGGGCTGGCCACAGATACGCAGTATTTT	CASSIGLATDTQYF
TRBJ1-1	TRBV11-2	NA	NA	TGTGCCAGCAGCCTGGCGGGGAAAACTGAAGCTTTCTTT	CASSLAGKTEAFF
TRBJ1-2	TRBV7-9	NA	TRBD1	TGTGCCAGCAGCTACAGGGGACTCAACTATGGCTACACCTTC	CASSYRGLNYGYTF
TRBJ1-2	TRBV11-2	NA	NA	TGTGCCAGCAGCCGAGACGGTAACTATGGCTACACCTTC	CASSRDGNYGYTF
TRBJ1-1	TRBV6-1	NA	NA	TGTGCCAGCAGTGAGCGGGTGAACACTGAAGCTTTCTTT	CASSERVNTEAFF
TRBJ1-4	TRBV11-1	NA	NA	TGTGCCAGCAGCTCTACTTACGGGCCACGATCGGAAAAACTGTTTTTT	CASSSTYGPRSEKLFF
TRBJ2-7	TRBV30	once	NA	TGTGCCTGGAGCCCAGGGGGGCTCTACGAGCAGTACTTC	CAWSPGGLYEQYF
TRBJ1-1	TRBV2	NA	NA	TGTGCCAGCGGGGGTATGGCGACAGGCGGGACTGAAGCTTTCTTT	CASGGMATGGTEAFF
TRBJ2-2	TRBV19	once	NA	TGTGCCAGTTGGGCCGGGGAGCTGTTTTTT	CASWAGELFF
TRBJ1-3	TRBV29-1	NA	TRBD1	TGCAGCGTCGGACAGGGGAGCTCCTCTGGAAACACCATATATTTT	CSVGQGSSSGNTIYF